A single sample is the source of the 19 T cell receptor beta chains below, sequenced in a study of blood T cells in healthy people across ages. Alongside a J-beta primer mix, a sample-barcoded 5' primer served in a second PCR lasting roughly 6 to 11 cycles. TCRdb used MiXCR to reprocess the 5' RACE reads, holding one entry per CDR3 protein. This table has fewer than 800,000 distinct CDR3 sequences, approximately 25% appearing once. These data were likewise used in another study, on T cells of mothers and their children.

Sequenced sample: blood. These receptors were taken from a boy between 5 and 17 years old in good health.

The rearrangement links TRBV10-3 to TRBJ2-1, with D hard to call. CDR3 size: 13 residues. V was cut by 4 bases and J by 2 bases, with 6 bases left in between. Germline CDR1 ENHRY, CDR2 SYGVKD. Written as DNA, the CDR3 is TGTGCCATCAGTGTCCAGACCTACAATGAGCAGTTCTTC. This sequence encodes CAISVQTYNEQFF.

Here the CDR3 reads CSARGGVSTDTQYF. As DNA, the CDR3 is TGCAGTGCTAGAGGGGGCGTGAGCACAGATACGCAGTATTTT. The chain employs TRBV20-1 and TRBJ2-3, with D maybe TRBD1 (5 bases). Germline CDR1 reads DFQATT; CDR2 reads SNEGSKA (reference sequence). CDR3 length: 14 residues. Trimming left V 1 base short and J 0 bases short, with 8 bases between.

A few counts support this clonotype. The V and J genes are TRBV29-1 and TRBJ2-1, with D possibly being TRBD1 (5 bases). The CDR3 has 14 amino acids. In germline, CDR1 is SQVTM, CDR2 ANQGSEA. V was cut by 8 bases and J by 3 bases, with 17 bases left in between. The CDR3 DNA reads TGCAGCATCCCACCGACAGCCGGCTACAATGAGCAGTTCTTC. Amino acid sequence: CSIPPTAGYNEQFF.

The chain recombines TRBV28 with TRBJ2-3, with 7 bases matching TRBD2. The CDR3 runs 12 residues. The ends lost 3 bases at V and 10 bases at J; junction bases unmatched: 4. Germline V gene sequence: CDR1 MDHEN, CDR2 SYDVKM. The CDR3 loop is CASSFGEGPQYF. CDR3 in DNA: TGTGCCAGCAGTTTCGGGGAGGGTCCGCAGTATTTT.

This clonotype was seen only a few times. The chain combines TRBV7-2 with TRBJ1-2, with D tentatively TRBD1 (5 bases). The germline V gene encodes CDR1 SGHTA and CDR2 FQGNSA. V lost 6 bases, J lost 8 bases, and 19 bases lay in between. The CDR3 is made up of 14 amino acids. CDR3 nucleotides: TGTGCCAGCAGAAAGGGGCGGGGATCCGACGGCTACACCTTC. It translates to CASRKGRGSDGYTF.

This clonotype was detected only a few times. The chain couples TRBV5-1 to TRBJ2-5; 13 bases align to TRBD2. CDR1 is SGHRS and CDR2 is YFSETQ in the germline V gene. V lost 0 bases and J lost 5; bases outside the gene matches: 4. This CDR3 is built from 16 residues. The CDR3 bases are TGCGCCAGCAGCTTGGCCGGGACTAGCGGGATCGAGACCCAGTACTTC. Translation: CASSLAGTSGIETQYF.

This clonotype was picked up a small number of times. The rearrangement links TRBV4-1 to TRBJ1-5, with a tentative D call TRBD1 (5 bases). Germline-derived CDR1 and CDR2 are MGHRA and YSYEKL. V was cut by 1 base and J by 5 bases, with 15 bases left in between. The length of the CDR3 is 16 residues. CDR3 amino acids: CASSQGRPGPDQPQHF. The CDR3, as DNA: TGCGCCAGCAGCCAAGGTAGACCAGGGCCCGATCAGCCCCAGCATTTT.

With regard to this clonotype: The junction departs from germline at one end; a sequencing error may be responsible. CDR3 region: CTSSLTEGHRTGELFF. The CDR3 region has the DNA TGTACCAGCAGCTTGACAGAGGGGCATCGGACCGGGGAGCTGTTTTTT. The gene calls are TRBV5-5 and TRBJ2-2; D tentatively fits TRBD1 or TRBD2 (5 bases each). Germline CDR1 is SGHKS and CDR2 is YYEKEE (reference sequence). This CDR3 has 16 residues.

This chain connects TRBV7-2 to TRBJ2-1; 8 positions agree with TRBD1. The V and J ends lost 1 base and 15 bases, in that order; junction bases with no gene match: 17. This CDR3 region has 16 residues. Germline V CDR1 and CDR2: SGHTA, FQGNSA. The chain's CDR3 is CASSLVLIGATGALFF. The CDR3 DNA reads TGTGCCAGCAGCTTAGTCCTAATAGGGGCGACAGGGGCGCTGTTCTTC.

This clonotype was found a few times. The chain has TRBV6-5 and TRBJ2-5, with D maybe TRBD1 (6 bases). The end of the DNA fits TRBJ2-1 better, so the J call may be wrong. The V gene's germline CDR1 is MNHEY and CDR2 SVGAGI. This CDR3 comprises 14 residues. DNA for the CDR3: TGTGCCAGCAGAGGACAGAGTTGGATCGCTGAGCAGTTCTTC. This gives the protein CASRGQSWIAEQFF.

The sample holds a few counts of this clonotype. At one of its ends the junction is not consistent with the germline gene, which may arise from a read error. The V call is TRBV11-2, the J call TRBJ2-1; 8 positions agree with TRBD2. Germline V gives CDR1 SGHAT, CDR2 FQNNGV. This CDR3 contains 15 residues. DNA of the CDR3: TGTGCCAGCAGCCCCATAGCGGGGCCCTACAACGAGCAGTTCTTC. Its protein product is CASSPIAGPYNEQFF.

The V call is TRBV5-6, the J call TRBJ2-1; tentatively, D is TRBD1 (6 bases). Deletions cut 4 bases from V and 7 bases from J, with 15 bases between. The length of the CDR3 is 14 residues. CDR1 SGHDT and CDR2 YYEEEE come from the germline V gene. This CDR3 reads CASSPGTLGNEQFF. The DNA of the CDR3 is TGTGCCAGCAGCCCCGGGACACTTGGGAATGAGCAGTTCTTC.

Of note for this clonotype: A read error may explain this, as a much larger clone is one base away. The chain uses TRBV4-2 and TRBJ2-3, with TRBD2 matching 7 bases. The V segment lost 1 base and the J segment 4 bases; nucleotides outside the gene matches: 5. Germline values: CDR1 LGHNA, CDR2 YNFKEQ. The CDR3 is 15 residues long. CDR3 sequence: CASSQGSGNADTQYF. The CDR3 DNA is TGTGCCAGCAGCCAAGGGAGCGGGAACGCAGATACGCAGTATTTT.

A few counts support this clonotype. V and J are TRBV29-1 and TRBJ1-2; D is perhaps TRBD1 (5 bases). Trimming left V 4 bases short and J 7 bases short, with 22 bases between. The length of the CDR3 is 15 residues. Germline assignment: CDR1 SQVTM and CDR2 ANQGSEA. This CDR3 is CSVVSRQGRVGGYTF. CDR3 DNA: TGCAGCGTTGTATCCCGCCAGGGACGGGTTGGTGGCTACACCTTC.

This chain links TRBV20-1 with TRBJ2-5, with D perhaps TRBD2 (6 bases). The last part of the DNA fits TRBJ2-7 better; the J call may be wrong. This CDR3 spans 10 amino acids. Germline lookup yields CDR1 DFQATT and CDR2 SNEGSKA (reference sequence). The CDR3 loop reads CSATGDEQYF. In DNA, the CDR3 is TGCAGTGCTACGGGGGACGAGCAGTACTTC.

The gene calls are TRBV7-2 and TRBJ2-5, with D perhaps TRBD1 (6 bases). This CDR3 contains 14 residues. Germline CDR1 SGHTA, CDR2 FQGNSA. The V end lost 5 bases, the J end lost 11 bases, and 21 bases lay between the germline ends. The CDR3 here is CASSRGLWDNEQYF. For the CDR3, the DNA is TGTGCCAGCAGCCGGGGTCTGTGGGACAATGAGCAGTACTTC.

The table lists this clonotype with a few counts. The chain is built from TRBV6-5 and TRBJ1-4, with D possibly matching TRBD1 (5 bases). V gave up 0 bases and J gave up 4 bases, with 9 bases separating them. From germline, CDR1 is MNHEY and CDR2 SVGAGI. The CDR3 contains 15 residues. The CDR3 nucleotides are TGTGCCAGCAGTTACTCGAGACAGATTAATGAAAAACTGTTTTTT. Its protein product is CASSYSRQINEKLFF.

In its sample, this clonotype was seen once. The chain is built from TRBV18 and TRBJ1-2; a possible D gene is TRBD1 (6 bases). CDR1 is KGHSH and CDR2 is LQKENI in the germline V gene. The CDR3 consists of 18 residues. The V end lost 6 bases, the J end lost 3 bases, and 26 bases lay between the germline ends. CDR3 loop: CASSPIRDNNRVDYGYTF. The CDR3 region has the DNA TGTGCCAGCTCCCCGATCCGGGACAACAATAGGGTTGACTATGGCTACACCTTC.

The CDR3 DNA is TGCGCCAGCAGCCAAGGGTTGGGTACTAGCGACGAGCAGTTCTTC. Translating it yields CASSQGLGTSDEQFF. The genes are TRBV4-1 and TRBJ2-1, with 7 bases aligning to TRBD2. The germline V gene has CDR1 MGHRA and CDR2 YSYEKL. Germline trimming cut 1 base from V and 10 bases from J; bases unmatched to any gene: 10. This CDR3 is built from 15 residues.